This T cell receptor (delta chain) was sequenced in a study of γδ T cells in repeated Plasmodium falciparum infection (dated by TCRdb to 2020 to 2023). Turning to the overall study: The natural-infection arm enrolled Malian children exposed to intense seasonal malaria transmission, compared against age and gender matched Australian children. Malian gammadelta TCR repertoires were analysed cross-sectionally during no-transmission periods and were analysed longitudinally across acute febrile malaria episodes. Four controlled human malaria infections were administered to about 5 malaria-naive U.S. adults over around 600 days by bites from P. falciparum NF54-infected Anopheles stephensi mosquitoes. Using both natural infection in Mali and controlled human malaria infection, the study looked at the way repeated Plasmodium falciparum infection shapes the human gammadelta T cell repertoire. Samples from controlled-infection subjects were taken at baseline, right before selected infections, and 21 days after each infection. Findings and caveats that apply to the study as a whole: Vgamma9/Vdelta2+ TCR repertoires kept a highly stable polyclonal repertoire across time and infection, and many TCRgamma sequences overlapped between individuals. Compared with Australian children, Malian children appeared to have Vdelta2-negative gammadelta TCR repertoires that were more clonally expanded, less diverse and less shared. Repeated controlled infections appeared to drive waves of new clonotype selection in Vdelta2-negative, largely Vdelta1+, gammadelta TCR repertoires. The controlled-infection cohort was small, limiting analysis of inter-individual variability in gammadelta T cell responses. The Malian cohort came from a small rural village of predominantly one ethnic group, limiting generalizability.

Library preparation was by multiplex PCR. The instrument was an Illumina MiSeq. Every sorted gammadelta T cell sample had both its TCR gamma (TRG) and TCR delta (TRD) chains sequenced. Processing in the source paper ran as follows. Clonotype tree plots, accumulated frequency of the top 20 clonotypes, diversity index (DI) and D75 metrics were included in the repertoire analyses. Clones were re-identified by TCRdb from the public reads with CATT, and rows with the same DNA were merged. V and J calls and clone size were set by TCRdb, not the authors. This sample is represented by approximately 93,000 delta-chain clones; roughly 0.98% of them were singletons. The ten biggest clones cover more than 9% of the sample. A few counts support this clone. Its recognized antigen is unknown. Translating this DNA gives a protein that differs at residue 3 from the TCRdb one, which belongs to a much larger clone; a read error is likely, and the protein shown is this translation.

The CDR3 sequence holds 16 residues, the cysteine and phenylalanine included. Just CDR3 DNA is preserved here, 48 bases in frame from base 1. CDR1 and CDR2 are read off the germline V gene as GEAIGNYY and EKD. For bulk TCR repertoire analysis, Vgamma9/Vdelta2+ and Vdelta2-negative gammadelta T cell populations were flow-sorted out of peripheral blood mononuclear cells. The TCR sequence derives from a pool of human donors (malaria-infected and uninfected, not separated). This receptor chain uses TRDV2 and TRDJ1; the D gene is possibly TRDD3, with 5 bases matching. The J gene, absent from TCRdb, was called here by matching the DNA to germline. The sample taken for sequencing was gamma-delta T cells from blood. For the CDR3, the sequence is CARDTVGLPYTDKLIF. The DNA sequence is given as TGTGCCCGTGACACCGTGGGGCTCCCTTACACCGATAAACTCATCTTT.